These 18 T cell receptor beta chains originate from one sample sequenced in a study of OX40 agonist ivuxolimab in advanced cancers. Measured with immunoSEQ multiplex PCR; TCRdb has only the in-frame clones, and not every one. Of tens of thousands of clones detected, roughly 80% appear once; the ten largest clones hold around 0.96%. The specimen comprised CD4+ or CD8+ T cells sorted from blood, sampled in a trial of the OX40 agonist ivuxolimab. These receptors came from an adult with an advanced solid tumor such as melanoma, head and neck, liver or kidney cancer.

This sequence joins TRBV16 and TRBJ2-7, with 10 positions matching TRBD1. In germline, CDR1 is KGHSY, CDR2 FQNENV. V shed 2 bases and J 6 bases; nucleotides not matched to a gene: 16. CDR3 length equals 18 residues. The CDR3, as DNA: TGTGCCAGCAGCCAAACTCCCCAGACAGGGGGCTTGGTAGGCGAGCAGTACTTC. It yields the protein CASSQTPQTGGLVGEQYF.

The chain is built from TRBV2 and TRBJ2-6; TRBD1 is a possible D gene (6 bases). V dropped 6 bases and J dropped 0 bases, with 12 bases sitting between them. CDR3 length equals 16 residues. Germline V gives CDR1 SNHLY, CDR2 FYNNEI. Written as DNA, the CDR3 is TGTGCCAGCAGCAAGACAGGCTTCTCTGGGGCCAACGTCCTGACTTTC. Its translation is CASSKTGFSGANVLTF.

This chain uses TRBV5-6 with TRBJ2-5; 8 bases line up with TRBD2. J was trimmed by 2 bases and V by 2 bases; bases with no gene match: 8. The germline V gene has CDR1 SGHDT and CDR2 YYEEEE. The CDR3 runs 16 residues. The CDR3 DNA reads TGTGCCAGCAGCTTAAGATGGCGGGGGGCACAAGAGACCCAGTACTTC. Translated: CASSLRWRGAQETQYF. The full variable domain, with the rest looked up from reference TRBV5-6 and TRBJ2-5, is DAGVTQSPTHLIKTRGQQVTLRCSPKSGHDTVSWYQQALGQGPQFIFQYYEEEERQRGNFPDRFSGHQFPNYSSELNVNALLLGDSALYLCASSLRWRGAQETQYFGPGTRLLVL.

The CDR3 coding sequence is TGTGCCAGCAGCCGATCGTGGACGGGAAATTCACCCCTCCACTTT. Amino acid sequence: CASSRSWTGNSPLHF. V is TRBV6-5 and J is TRBJ1-6; no definite D call. This CDR3 spans 15 amino acids. Trimming shortened V by 6 bases and J by 7 bases, and 16 bases separated the two germline ends. Germline lookup yields CDR1 MNHEY and CDR2 SVGAGI.

J is TRBJ1-5 and V is TRBV6-1, with TRBD1 as a possible D gene (5 bases). The CDR3 runs to 15 residues. The V gene lost 4 bases and the J gene lost 0 bases, with 10 bases spanning the gap. Germline CDR1 reads MNHNS; CDR2 reads SASEGT. The chain's CDR3 is CASSAGAYSNQPQHF. In DNA form, the CDR3 reads TGTGCCAGCAGTGCCGGGGCCTATAGCAATCAGCCCCAGCATTTT.

V usage is TRBV6-6 and J usage is TRBJ2-5; D remains ambiguous. Near its end, the DNA agrees better with TRBJ2-7, so the J call may be wrong. The CDR3 consists of 12 residues. The germline V gene has CDR1 MNHNY and CDR2 SVGAGI (reference sequence). CDR3 coding DNA: TGTGCCAGCAGTCTCGACACCTACGAGCAGTACTTC. Translating gives CASSLDTYEQYF.

The rearrangement joins TRBV11-1 to TRBJ1-2, with TRBD1 as a possible D gene (6 bases). The germline V gene encodes CDR1 SGHAT and CDR2 FQDESV (reference sequence). The CDR3 runs 14 residues. The V end lost 5 bases, the J end lost 1 base, and 11 bases lay between the germline ends. CDR3 DNA: TGTGCCAGCAGCGCCAGGGGCGATAACTATGGCTACACCTTC. Residues: CASSARGDNYGYTF.

The V gene is TRBV6-5, the J gene TRBJ2-2, with D perhaps matching TRBD2 (5 bases). Between the trimmed V and J ends, which lost 6 bases and 3 bases, there was a span of 11 bases. The germline gives CDR1 MNHEY, CDR2 SVGAGI. The CDR3 has 14 amino acids. The CDR3 DNA reads TGTGCCAGCAGCACGGGGTACGACACCGGGGAGCTGTTTTTT. Translation gives CASSTGYDTGELFF.

This clone appeared once. The gene calls are TRBV5-1 and TRBJ1-1, with 7 bases matching TRBD1. Per germline, CDR1 SGHRS and CDR2 YFSETQ. With 7 bases clipped from V and 0 bases from J, the junction kept 9 bases outside the gene matches. The CDR3 spans 15 residues. The CDR3 sequence is CASFRDSIMNTEAFF. The CDR3 region has the DNA TGCGCCAGCTTTCGGGACAGCATAATGAACACTGAAGCTTTCTTT.

The V call is TRBV21-1, the J call TRBJ1-2. TRBV21-1 is tagged as a pseudogene. The CDR3 has 13 residues. The CDR3 here is CASSKRRDGPYTF. The CDR3 DNA is TGTGCCAGCAGCAAACGGAGGGACGGACCCTACACCTTC.

The chain employs TRBV6-1 and TRBJ2-1, with 10 positions matching TRBD2. Germline V gene sequence: CDR1 MNHNS, CDR2 SASEGT. The CDR3 consists of 14 residues. Losses at the gene ends were 6 bases for V and 6 bases for J; bases not matched to a gene: 5. CDR3 bases: TGTGCCAGCAGCAAGCGGGGGGGAATCAATGAGCAGTTCTTC. It encodes CASSKRGGINEQFF.

This clone came up many times. This chain links TRBV25-1 with TRBJ2-4; D might be TRBD1 or TRBD2, each matching 5 bases. The CDR3 length is 14 residues. V gave up 4 bases and J gave up 0 bases, with 7 bases separating them. Germline CDR1 is MGHDK and CDR2 is SYGVNS. The CDR3 coding sequence is TGTGCCAGCAGTGGGGGGTCAGCCAAAAACATTCAGTACTTC. It encodes CASSGGSAKNIQYF.

This clone was seen a handful of times. V usage is TRBV10-2 and J usage is TRBJ2-1, with D hard to call. This CDR3 has 14 amino acids. Per germline, CDR1 WSHSY and CDR2 SAAADI. Deletions cut 8 bases from V and 9 bases from J, with 20 bases between. CDR3 sequence: CASVDTLLFGEQFF. The DNA for the CDR3 is TGCGCCAGCGTCGATACCCTGCTGTTCGGTGAGCAGTTCTTC.

The chain employs TRBV19 and TRBJ2-3, with D hard to call. The germline CDR1 and CDR2 sequences are LNHDA and SQIVND (reference sequence). The CDR3 is 12 amino acids. V lost 5 bases and J lost 5, with 8 bases in between. This CDR3 reads CASSLSRDTQYF. For the CDR3, the DNA is TGTGCCAGTAGTCTTTCAAGAGATACGCAGTATTTT.

V usage is TRBV6-1 and J usage is TRBJ1-2; tentative D call: TRBD1 (5 bases). Per germline, CDR1 MNHNS and CDR2 SASEGT. This CDR3 is 18 amino acids long. The germline V and J ends were trimmed by 0 bases and 5 bases, with 22 bases remaining between them. CDR3 DNA sequence: TGTGCCAGCAGTGAAGCGCTTCAGTCCGGAACAGGAGAATATGGCTACACCTTC. Its protein product is CASSEALQSGTGEYGYTF.

The chain employs TRBV7-6 and TRBJ2-5, with D uncertain. The germline V gene encodes CDR1 SGHVS and CDR2 FNYEAQ. Trimming stripped 7 bases from V and 5 bases from J, with 14 bases between. This CDR3 is 13 amino acids long. The CDR3 sequence: CASTQVGSETQYF. The CDR3, as DNA: TGTGCCAGCACCCAAGTAGGATCGGAGACCCAGTACTTC.

This CDR3 is CASSTGTSTEAFF. The CDR3 nucleotides are TGCGCCAGCAGCACCGGGACCAGCACTGAAGCTTTCTTT. The chain joins TRBV10-2 to TRBJ1-1; a possible D gene is TRBD1 (5 bases). Germline loops: CDR1 WSHSY, CDR2 SAAADI. The CDR3 totals 13 residues. V was clipped by 6 bases and J by 4 bases, with 12 bases between them.

In this sample, this clone turned up once. The CDR3 nucleotides are TGTGCCTGGAGTGTACAAGCGGGGGGGAAAAACATTCAGTACTTC. This sequence encodes CAWSVQAGGKNIQYF. V is TRBV30 and J is TRBJ2-4; 10 bases line up with TRBD2. The CDR3 loop spans 15 amino acids. Germline V lookup: CDR1 GTSNPN, CDR2 SVGIG (reference sequence). The V gene end was trimmed by 0 bases and the J gene end by 4 bases; junction bases not matched to a gene: 3.